The T cell receptor beta chain described here comes from a study of blood T cell repertoires in COVID-19. Across the whole study: COVID-19 samples collected from the United States, Italy and Spain covered acute and convalescent phases.

The V gene lost 4 bases and the J gene lost 1 base, with 11 bases spanning the gap. Per germline, CDR1 SGHTS and CDR2 YDEGEE. The CDR3 is made up of 14 amino acids. Source study methods: It was from reference gene primer amplification that nucleated cell counts were estimated. TCRdb keeps only in-frame clones here, not all; method: immunoSEQ multiplex PCR. D and trimming come from the DNA, and the V and J calls and clone size come from that table. The profile covers about 170,000 clones, with 80% to 85% appearing a single time and around 14% taken by the ten largest. This receptor was identified in a man aged 18 to 29 with active or convalescent COVID-19. The sequencing input was peripheral blood. The chain is built from TRBV5-8 and TRBJ1-1, with D possibly matching TRBD1 (6 bases). DNA for the CDR3: TGTGCCAGCAGCCGAGGACAGTCGAACACTGAAGCTTTCTTT. It is translated as CASSRGQSNTEAFF.